The 26 T cell receptor beta chains reported below all come from one sample, sequenced in a study of chemoradiotherapy in HPV16-positive cancers. Profiling relied on immunoSEQ multiplex PCR, and the TCRdb table lists in-frame clones only, not all of them. The table has 9,500 to 15,000 clones, about four fifths seen once. Sampling was done from a patient who underwent chemoradiotherapy. These receptors came from a human donor with HPV-associated anogenital cancer.

A few counts support this clone. J is TRBJ2-7 and V is TRBV4-1; D might be TRBD1 (6 bases). CDR3 length: 15 amino acids. CDR1 MGHRA and CDR2 YSYEKL come from the germline V gene. V was pared by 1 base and J by 2 bases, with 12 bases between. Here the CDR3 DNA reads TGCGCCAGCAGCCAAGGGGCAGGGGTTACCTACGAGCAGTACTTC. This codes for CASSQGAGVTYEQYF.

This clone was seen more than once but under ten times. The V gene is TRBV27, the J gene TRBJ2-2; D is uncertain. Between the trimmed V and J ends, which lost 5 bases and 7 bases, there was a span of 8 bases. Germline V gives CDR1 MNHEY, CDR2 SMNVEV (reference sequence). The CDR3 covers 12 residues. In DNA form, the CDR3 reads TGTGCCAGCAGTCGTACTCGCGGGGAGCTGTTTTTT. This translates into CASSRTRGELFF.

The chain combines TRBV15 with TRBJ2-5; either TRBD1 or TRBD2 may supply D (5 bases each). V lost 4 bases, J lost 5 bases, and 17 bases lay in between. CDR3 length: 15 amino acids. The germline V gene encodes CDR1 LNHNV and CDR2 YYDKDF (reference sequence). In DNA, the CDR3 is TGTGCCACCAGCATTGGCTTGCAGGGAGAGGAGACCCAGTACTTC. This translates into CATSIGLQGEETQYF.

This clone was seen a few times. The V and J genes are TRBV7-9 and TRBJ2-7, with 7 bases lining up with TRBD1. Trimming cost V 5 bases and J 3 bases; bases outside gene matches: 4. The CDR3 loop spans 13 amino acids. The V gene's germline CDR1 is SEHNR and CDR2 FQNEAQ (reference sequence). DNA of the CDR3: TGTGCCAGCAGCGTAAGGGACAGCTACGAGCAGTACTTC. It specifies CASSVRDSYEQYF. The variable domain in full, with the rest retrieved from reference TRBV7-9 and TRBJ2-7, is DTGVSQNPRHKITKRGQNVTFRCDPISEHNRLYWYRQTLGQGPEFLTYFQNEAQLEKSRLLSDRFSAERPKGSFSTLEIQRTEQGDSAMYLCASSVRDSYEQYFGPGTRLTVT.

This rearrangement joins TRBV18 to TRBJ1-6; D remains ambiguous. V lost 3 bases and J 9 bases, leaving 15 bases between the germline ends. This CDR3 is 15 amino acids long. Germline V gene data show CDR1 as KGHSH and CDR2 as LQKENI. The CDR3 nucleotides are TGTGCCAGCTCACCCCGCGGCGGGATAGGTTCACCCCTCCACTTT. Its protein is CASSPRGGIGSPLHF.

This clone was found a few times. The gene calls are TRBV7-3 and TRBJ2-1; D unclear. Trimming cost V 2 bases and J 4 bases, with 6 bases left between them. Germline V CDR1 and CDR2: SGHTA, FQGTGA. This CDR3 has 13 amino acids. CDR3 DNA: TGTGCCAGCAGCTTAGGACCGTACAATGAGCAGTTCTTC. As protein: CASSLGPYNEQFF. The full variable domain, its missing parts supplied by reference TRBV7-3 and TRBJ2-1, is GAGVSQTPSNKVTEKGKYVELRCDPISGHTALYWYRQSLGQGPEFLIYFQGTGAADDSGLPNDRFFAVRPEGSVSTLKIQRTERGDSAVYLCASSLGPYNEQFFGPGTRLTVL.

The rearrangement uses TRBV6-5 and TRBJ2-1; TRBD2 agrees at 11 bases. Per germline, CDR1 MNHEY and CDR2 SVGAGI. Trimming took 4 bases from V and 7 from J; bases not matched to a gene: 0. This CDR3 region has 13 residues. CDR3 loop: CASSLAGGNEQFF. The CDR3 nucleotides read TGTGCCAGCAGTTTAGCGGGGGGGAATGAGCAGTTCTTC.

The J gene is TRBJ1-5, the V gene TRBV6-1; D ambiguous. Trimming removed 6 bases at V and 9 bases at J, with 18 bases between. CDR3 size: 14 residues. CDR1 is MNHNS, CDR2 SASEGT, per germline. The CDR3 is CASSPAGRERPQHF. Here the CDR3 DNA reads TGTGCCAGCAGCCCGGCAGGCCGGGAGAGGCCCCAGCATTTT.

The count of this clone is one. V gene TRBV9 combines with J gene TRBJ2-3; 12 nucleotides match TRBD2. The CDR3 sequence is 16 residues long. Germline loops: CDR1 SGDLS, CDR2 YYNGEE. V lost 0 bases to trimming and J lost 5 bases; unmatched junction nucleotides: 4. The CDR3: CASSVASGGAGDTQYF. CDR3 DNA sequence: TGTGCCAGCAGCGTAGCTAGCGGGGGGGCGGGAGATACGCAGTATTTT.

The V call is TRBV4-3, the J call TRBJ2-1; 7 positions agree with TRBD1. The CDR3 loop spans 16 amino acids. Germline values: CDR1 LGHNA, CDR2 YSLEER. Trimming took 0 bases from V and 2 from J; bases not matched to a gene: 4. The CDR3 DNA reads as TGCGCCAGCAGCCAAGATCACGGGACAGCCTACAATGAGCAGTTCTTC. It encodes CASSQDHGTAYNEQFF.

This clone appeared once. The rearrangement uses TRBV21-1 and TRBJ1-2. TRBV21-1 is listed as a pseudogene. This CDR3 has 11 residues. The CDR3 DNA reads TGTGCCAGCAGCACTAGGGATTCCCACACCTTC. Translated, it gives CASSTRDSHTF.

This rearrangement joins TRBV15 to TRBJ1-5, with no clear D. Germline CDR1 reads LNHNV; CDR2 reads YYDKDF (reference sequence). Deletions cut 1 base from V and 7 bases from J, with 8 bases between. The CDR3 sequence is 13 residues long. CDR3 in DNA: TGTGCCACCAGCAGAGGGGTGGGGCAGCCCCAGCATTTT. Its protein is CATSRGVGQPQHF.

The chain has TRBV7-3 and TRBJ1-5, with a tentative D call TRBD1 (6 bases). The CDR3 length is 13 residues. Germline-derived CDR1 and CDR2 are SGHTA and FQGTGA. V dropped 5 bases and J dropped 7 bases, with 12 bases sitting between them. As DNA, the CDR3 is TGTGCCAGCAGCCGAGACAGGACACAGCCCCAGCATTTT. Its protein is CASSRDRTQPQHF.

The chain carries TRBV2 and TRBJ1-1, with 8 bases identical to TRBD1. V shed 5 bases and J 4 bases; nucleotides not matched to a gene: 9. Germline CDR1 SNHLY, CDR2 FYNNEI. The CDR3 loop spans 15 amino acids. This chain's CDR3 is CASSLEQGEGTEAFF. In DNA form, the CDR3 reads TGTGCCAGCAGTCTAGAACAGGGGGAGGGCACTGAAGCTTTCTTT. Based on the CDR3 plus reference TRBV2 and TRBJ1-1, the full variable domain is EPEVTQTPSHQVTQMGQEVILRCVPISNHLYFYWYRQILGQKVEFLVSFYNNEISEKSEIFDDQFSVERPDGSNFTLKIRSTKLEDSAMYFCASSLEQGEGTEAFFGQGTRLTVV.

The V gene is TRBV5-1, the J gene TRBJ2-1, with 7 bases identical to TRBD1. This CDR3 is 13 amino acids long. The V gene end was trimmed by 3 bases and the J gene end by 4 bases; junction bases not matched to a gene: 1. Germline assignment: CDR1 SGHRS and CDR2 YFSETQ. In DNA form, the CDR3 reads TGCGCCAGCAGCTGGGGACAGTACAATGAGCAGTTCTTC. This encodes CASSWGQYNEQFF.

This chain joins TRBV9 and TRBJ2-2, with D possibly being TRBD2 (6 bases). CDR3 length: 12 amino acids. Deletions cut 7 bases from V and 14 bases from J, with 18 bases between. Germline CDR1 is SGDLS and CDR2 is YYNGEE. The CDR3 DNA sequence: TGTGCCAGCGCAGCCCTCGGTAGCGGACTGTTTTTT. Protein: CASAALGSGLFF.

The chain recombines TRBV19 with TRBJ2-6, with 7 bases fitting TRBD1. The CDR3 is 13 amino acids. The germline CDR1 and CDR2 sequences are LNHDA and SQIVND (reference sequence). V lost 7 bases and J lost 14; bases outside the gene matches: 11. CDR3 residues: CASTGTALRLLTF. Written as DNA, the CDR3 is TGTGCCAGTACGGGGACAGCGTTAAGACTCCTGACTTTC.

V gene TRBV7-9 combines with J gene TRBJ2-1; 11 bases are shared with TRBD1. The CDR3 runs to 14 residues. Trimming took 3 bases from V and 7 from J; bases not matched to a gene: 2. CDR1 is SEHNR, CDR2 FQNEAQ, per germline (reference sequence). The CDR3 reads CASSLDRGLNEQFF. In nucleotides, the CDR3 is TGTGCCAGCAGCTTGGACAGGGGGCTGAATGAGCAGTTCTTC.

The chain employs TRBV6-6 and TRBJ2-3; tentatively, D is TRBD1 or TRBD2 (5 bases each). This CDR3 comprises 14 residues. The germline V gene has CDR1 MNHNY and CDR2 SVGAGI (reference sequence). Trimming left V 6 bases short and J 0 bases short, with 10 bases between. The CDR3 bases are TGTGCCAGCAGGCTGGGACGGAGCACAGATACGCAGTATTTT. It yields the protein CASRLGRSTDTQYF.

Remarks on this clone: One end of the junction varies from germline; a read error may be responsible. The CDR3 protein is CASSPPGGAGNTIYF. CDR3 in DNA: TGTGCCAGCTCCCCACCGGGGGGGGCTGGAAACACCATATATTTT. The J gene is TRBJ1-3, the V gene TRBV18, with a weak D call TRBD1 (5 bases). This CDR3 contains 15 residues. Germline values: CDR1 KGHSH, CDR2 LQKENI. Full variable domain (outside the CDR3, taken from reference TRBV18 and TRBJ1-3): NAGVMQNPRHLVRRRGQEARLRCSPMKGHSHVYWYRQLPEEGLKFMVYLQKENIIDESGMPKERFSAEFPKEGPSILRIQQVVRGDSAAYFCASSPPGGAGNTIYFGEGSWLTVV.

CDR3: CAWSVMDYNSPLHF. The DNA of the CDR3 is TGTGCCTGGAGTGTAATGGACTATAATTCACCCCTCCACTTT. V and J are TRBV30 and TRBJ1-6; D not certain. Germline V CDR1 and CDR2: GTSNPN, SVGIG (reference sequence). V was pared by 0 bases and J by 3 bases, with 6 bases between. This CDR3 comprises 14 residues. The whole variable domain, filled in from reference TRBV30 and TRBJ1-6, reads SQTIHQWPATLVQPVGSPLSLECTVEGTSNPNLYWYRQAAGRGLQLLFYSVGIGQISSEVPQNLSASRPQDRQFILSSKKLLLSDSGFYLCAWSVMDYNSPLHFGNGTRLTVT.

The V and J genes are TRBV5-1 and TRBJ2-3; 9 nucleotides agree with TRBD2. The CDR3 length is 15 residues. V lost 5 bases and J lost 3; bases outside the gene matches: 7. Germline V lookup: CDR1 SGHRS, CDR2 YFSETQ. The CDR3 DNA is TGCGCCAGCAGTGAAAGAAGCGGGGGGACAGATACGCAGTATTTT. Encoded protein: CASSERSGGTDTQYF.

This sequence joins TRBV11-2 and TRBJ2-1; 10 bases are a match to TRBD2. V dropped 5 bases and J dropped 4; count of bases not matched to a gene: 8. Germline V gene data show CDR1 as SGHAT and CDR2 as FQNNGV. This CDR3 has 16 amino acids. The CDR3 nucleotides read TGTGCCAGCAGCCCAAATAGCGGGGGGCGATACAATGAGCAGTTCTTC. Amino acid sequence: CASSPNSGGRYNEQFF. Looking up the rest from reference TRBV11-2 and TRBJ2-1 gives the full variable domain: EAGVAQSPRYKIIEKRQSVAFWCNPISGHATLYWYQQILGQGPKLLIQFQNNGVVDDSQLPKDRFSAERLKGVDSTLKIQPAKLEDSAVYLCASSPNSGGRYNEQFFGPGTRLTVL.

The chain recombines TRBV19 with TRBJ2-1; TRBD2 might be the D (5 bases). The CDR3 extends over 14 amino acids. V shed 1 base and J shed 3 bases, with 7 bases lying between them. In germline, CDR1 is LNHDA, CDR2 SQIVND (reference sequence). CDR3 DNA: TGTGCCAGTAGTATAGTAGGACTCTACAATGAGCAGTTCTTC. Its protein is CASSIVGLYNEQFF.

This chain joins TRBV5-1 and TRBJ1-4, with D hard to call. V was cut by 0 bases and J by 3 bases, with 12 bases left in between. This CDR3 region has 16 residues. Germline V gene sequence: CDR1 SGHRS, CDR2 YFSETQ. The CDR3 DNA sequence: TGCGCCAGCAGCTTGGGAACGAGGGCATCTAATGAAAAACTGTTTTTT. Its protein is CASSLGTRASNEKLFF.

This chain connects TRBV30 to TRBJ1-1, with no clear D. CDR3 length equals 13 residues. The V and J ends lost 2 bases and 0 bases respectively, with 7 bases between them. Germline V gene sequence: CDR1 GTSNPN, CDR2 SVGIG (reference sequence). The CDR3 DNA reads as TGTGCCTGGAGTATAGCCCTGAACACTGAAGCTTTCTTT. It codes for CAWSIALNTEAFF.